Only a few counts were recorded for the clone carrying this T cell receptor (beta chain). This sample was taken from a study of blood T cells in healthy people across ages. Together with a sample-barcoded 5' primer, a J-beta primer mix was included in a second PCR lasting about 7 to 11 cycles. TCRdb itself ran the 5' RACE reads through MiXCR, one entry per CDR3 protein. Among approximately 800,000 distinct CDR3 sequences listed, about 26% were seen once. The same data also went into a second study, on T cells of mothers and their children. This second study notes: With the M1S primer of the second PCR, sample barcodes and 2-4 random nucleotides were added. In both related and unrelated pairs, TCR recombination output is shaped similarly by thymic selection.

Sequenced: blood. The clonotype originates from a boy younger than 18 in good health.

The CDR3 region has the DNA TGTGCCAGCAGCTCCGGACAGGGGACGAATGAAAAACTGTTTTTT. Amino acid sequence: CASSSGQGTNEKLFF. V gene TRBV7-9 combines with J gene TRBJ1-4, with 9 bases that match TRBD1. This CDR3 contains 15 residues. The V segment lost 4 bases and the J segment 5 bases; nucleotides outside the gene matches: 5. Germline-derived CDR1 and CDR2 are SEHNR and FQNEAQ (reference sequence).